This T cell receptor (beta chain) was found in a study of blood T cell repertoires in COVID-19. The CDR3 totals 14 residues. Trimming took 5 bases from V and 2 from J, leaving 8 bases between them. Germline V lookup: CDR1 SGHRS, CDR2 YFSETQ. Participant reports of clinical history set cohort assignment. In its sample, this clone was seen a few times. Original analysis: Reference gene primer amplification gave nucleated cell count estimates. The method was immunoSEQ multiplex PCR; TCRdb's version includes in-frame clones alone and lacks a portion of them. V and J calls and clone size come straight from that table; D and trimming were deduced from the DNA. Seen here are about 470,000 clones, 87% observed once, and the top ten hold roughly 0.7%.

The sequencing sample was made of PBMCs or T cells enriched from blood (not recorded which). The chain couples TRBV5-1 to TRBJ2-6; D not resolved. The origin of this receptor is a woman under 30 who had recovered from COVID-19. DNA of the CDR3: TGCGCCAGCAGTAGTGCTACTGGGGCCAACGTCCTGACTTTC. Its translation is CASSSATGANVLTF.